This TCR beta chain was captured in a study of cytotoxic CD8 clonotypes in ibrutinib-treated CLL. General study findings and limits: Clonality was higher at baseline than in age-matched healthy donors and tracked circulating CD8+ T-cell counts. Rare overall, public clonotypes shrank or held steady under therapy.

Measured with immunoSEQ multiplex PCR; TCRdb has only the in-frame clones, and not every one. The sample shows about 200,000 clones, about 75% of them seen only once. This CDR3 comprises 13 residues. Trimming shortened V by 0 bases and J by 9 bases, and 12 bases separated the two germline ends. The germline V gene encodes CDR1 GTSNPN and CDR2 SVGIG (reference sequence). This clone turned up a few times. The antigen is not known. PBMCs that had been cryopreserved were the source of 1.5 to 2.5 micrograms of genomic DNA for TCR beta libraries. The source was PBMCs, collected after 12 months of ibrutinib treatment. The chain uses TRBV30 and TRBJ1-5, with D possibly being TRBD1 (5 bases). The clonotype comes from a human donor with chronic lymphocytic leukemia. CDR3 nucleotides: TGTGCCTGGAGTGTTCAGGGCATTCGGCCCCAGCATTTT. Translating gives CAWSVQGIRPQHF.